What follows describes a single T cell receptor beta chain. Its matching antigen is unknown. This entry comes from a study of T cell repertoires in cytomegalovirus infection. Overall study context: Based on public TCR beta signatures, there were indications of CMV infection and of a matching HLA type.

TCRdb reprocessed the reads via MiXCR and lists one record per CDR3 protein. The repertoire holds over 25,000 distinct CDR3 sequences, with over 15% as singletons. Germline loops: CDR1 MNHEY, CDR2 SMNVEV (reference sequence). This CDR3 region has 14 residues. V was trimmed by 4 bases and J by 6 bases, leaving 14 bases between them. Sequencing was performed on CD8+ T cells from cultured PBMCs, taken from culture after CMV antigen stimulation. The receptor comes from a human donor in good health (CMV status not recorded). Some clones in this sample may be carry-over from other donors' samples. The chain combines TRBV27 with TRBJ2-3; D gene uncertain. CDR3 nucleotides: TGTGCCAGCAGTTCGTCGGTAGTGGTGGATACGCAGTATTTT. Protein sequence: CASSSSVVVDTQYF.